Presented here are 21 T cell receptor beta chains from one specimen sequenced in a study of cytomegalovirus exposure and HLA in healthy donors. With 60 Vbeta and 13 Jbeta primers, the PCR was carried out. TCRdb's table, derived via immunoSEQ multiplex PCR, lists solely in-frame clones and lacks some. Of 100,000 to 150,000 clones listed, around 72% are singletons. Sequenced: PBMCs. These receptors all stem from a young man in good health and CMV-seronegative.

This clone appeared a few times. The chain recombines TRBV6-5 with TRBJ1-1, with a tentative D call TRBD1 (6 bases). CDR3 length equals 14 residues. Trimming left V 3 bases short and J 5 bases short, with 13 bases between. Germline V gene sequence: CDR1 MNHEY, CDR2 SVGAGI. This chain's CDR3 is CASSYQQGGTEAFF. Written as DNA, the CDR3 is TGTGCCAGCAGTTATCAACAGGGTGGGACTGAAGCTTTCTTT.

This clone has more than one count but fewer than ten. The chain joins TRBV5-6 to TRBJ1-4, with D unclear. V was shortened by 4 bases and J by 4 bases, with 14 bases between the two germline ends. Germline CDR1 SGHDT, CDR2 YYEEEE. The CDR3 is 15 residues long. In nucleotides, the CDR3 is TGTGCCAGCAGCGCTGTTGGACGGGATAATGAAAAACTGTTTTTT. It translates to CASSAVGRDNEKLFF.

V usage is TRBV5-6 and J usage is TRBJ1-4; D may be TRBD1 (6 bases). Germline-derived CDR1 and CDR2 are SGHDT and YYEEEE. V lost 2 bases and J lost 5, with 13 bases in between. There are 15 residues in the CDR3. The CDR3 nucleotides are TGTGCCAGCAGCTTCTACGGACAGACAAATGAAAAACTGTTTTTT. It encodes CASSFYGQTNEKLFF.

This clone was observed once. The chain recombines TRBV9 with TRBJ1-6; D ambiguous. The V end was cut by 3 bases, the J end by 6 bases, with 7 bases between. The CDR3 contains 13 residues. Germline-derived CDR1 and CDR2 are SGDLS and YYNGEE. The CDR3 DNA reads as TGTGCCAGCAGCGCCGCGGTTAATTCACCCCTCCACTTT. Translated, it gives CASSAAVNSPLHF.

This chain joins TRBV6-6 and TRBJ2-7, with TRBD2 matching over 7 bases. The V segment lost 2 bases and the J segment 0 bases; nucleotides outside the gene matches: 7. The germline CDR1 and CDR2 sequences are MNHNY and SVGAGI (reference sequence). The CDR3 covers 16 residues. Written as DNA, the CDR3 is TGTGCCAGCAGTTACGGGGGACTAACGAGCTCCTACGAGCAGTACTTC. This translates into CASSYGGLTSSYEQYF.

A word on this clone: At the DNA level, this CDR3 is encoded by other sequences in the same sample as well. The CDR3 nucleotides read TGCGCCAGCAGCTTAGGGACAGGCGGGTACAATGAGCAGTTCTTC. Residues: CASSLGTGGYNEQFF. The chain links TRBV5-1 to TRBJ2-1, with 8 bases lining up with TRBD1. CDR3 length: 15 amino acids. Germline values: CDR1 SGHRS, CDR2 YFSETQ. V was pared by 2 bases and J by 4 bases, with 5 bases of the junction left unmatched.

The chain combines TRBV30 with TRBJ2-2; weak D call: TRBD2 (6 bases). Germline loops: CDR1 GTSNPN, CDR2 SVGIG (reference sequence). V shed 7 bases and J shed 7 bases, with 22 bases lying between them. CDR3 length: 15 residues. DNA of the CDR3: TGTGCCTCCCAACCAGAGGCGGGGACCATCGGGGAGCTGTTTTTT. Translating it yields CASQPEAGTIGELFF.

The V and J genes are TRBV13 and TRBJ2-1; D perhaps matches TRBD2 (6 bases). Germline-derived CDR1 and CDR2 are PRHDT and FYEKMQ (reference sequence). This CDR3 region has 14 residues. Deletions cut 4 bases from V and 3 bases from J, with 10 bases between. The CDR3 nucleotides are TGTGCCAGCAGCTCCCAGGGACTCTACAATGAGCAGTTCTTC. It specifies CASSSQGLYNEQFF.

The V gene is TRBV4-2, the J gene TRBJ2-2; 8 nucleotides align to TRBD2. The V gene's germline CDR1 is LGHNA and CDR2 YNFKEQ. The CDR3 sequence is 17 residues long. The ends lost 4 bases at V and 4 bases at J; junction bases unmatched: 11. Here the CDR3 DNA reads TGTGCCAGCAGCCCCAATGGGGTAGCGGGGCTCACCGGGGAGCTGTTTTTT. Residues: CASSPNGVAGLTGELFF.

This chain connects TRBV19 to TRBJ1-1; D gene uncertain. From germline, CDR1 is LNHDA and CDR2 SQIVND (reference sequence). The V and J ends lost 3 bases and 1 base respectively, with 12 bases between them. The CDR3 runs 15 residues. The chain's CDR3 is CASSMMASWNTEAFF. The DNA of the CDR3 is TGTGCCAGTAGTATGATGGCCTCATGGAACACTGAAGCTTTCTTT.

The chain carries TRBV19 and TRBJ2-5; 8 positions match TRBD1. With V trimmed by 1 base and J by 3 bases, 4 bases remained unmatched. This CDR3 has 15 amino acids. Germline V lookup: CDR1 LNHDA, CDR2 SQIVND (reference sequence). The CDR3 coding sequence is TGTGCCAGTAGTATAGCAGGGGGCGGGGAAGAGACCCAGTACTTC. Encoded protein: CASSIAGGGEETQYF.

V gene TRBV7-9 combines with J gene TRBJ1-4; TRBD1 aligns across 7 bases. The germline CDR1 and CDR2 sequences are SEHNR and FQNEAQ (reference sequence). After removal of 11 bases from V and 8 bases from J, the junction contained 11 bases not matched to a gene. The CDR3 length is 13 residues. The CDR3 DNA reads TGTGCCGGGGGAAACAGGGGAATGGAAAAACTGTTTTTT. Its protein is CAGGNRGMEKLFF.

The chain combines TRBV5-1 with TRBJ2-7; a weak D match, TRBD1 (6 bases). Germline CDR1 and CDR2: SGHRS and YFSETQ. The germline V and J ends were trimmed by 3 bases and 1 base, with 14 bases remaining between them. The CDR3 runs to 15 residues. In DNA, the CDR3 is TGCGCCAGCAGCTACTCCGGGACACCTTCCTACGAGCAGTACTTC. Translating gives CASSYSGTPSYEQYF.

The genes are TRBV28 and TRBJ1-2; D gene uncertain. The CDR3 has 13 residues. Germline V gene data show CDR1 as MDHEN and CDR2 as SYDVKM. With 5 bases removed from V and 1 base from J, the gap between germline ends came to 8 bases. CDR3 sequence: CASSIGVNYGYTF. DNA of the CDR3: TGTGCCAGCAGTATCGGGGTTAACTATGGCTACACCTTC.

This clone was found a few times. This chain connects TRBV27 to TRBJ2-5, with a weak D call TRBD2 (7 bases). TRBJ2-7 matches the DNA end more closely, so the J call is doubtful. Looked up from germline, CDR1 is MNHEY and CDR2 is SMNVEV (reference sequence). The CDR3 is 15 residues long. The CDR3: CASSPLAGARNEQYF. DNA of the CDR3: TGTGCCAGCAGTCCCCTCGCGGGGGCCCGCAACGAGCAGTACTTC.

This clone has a handful of counts. The J gene is TRBJ2-7, the V gene TRBV10-3, with 7 bases matching TRBD2. The CDR3 runs to 12 residues. V shed 6 bases, J shed 7 bases, and the junction held 6 bases outside the gene matches. From germline, CDR1 is ENHRY and CDR2 SYGVKD. The CDR3 DNA reads as TGTGCCATCAGCCAGTCGGGGGGAGAGCAGTACTTC. It codes for CAISQSGGEQYF.

J is TRBJ2-7 and V is TRBV28; TRBD2 might be the D (6 bases). From germline, CDR1 is MDHEN and CDR2 SYDVKM. V lost 2 bases and J 1 base, leaving 12 bases between the germline ends. The CDR3 length is 15 residues. CDR3 in DNA: TGTGCCAGCAGTTTAGGCGCGGAGGGATCCTACGAGCAGTACTTC. Translating gives CASSLGAEGSYEQYF.

This clone has only one observation. V and J are TRBV29-1 and TRBJ1-2; a possible D gene is TRBD1 (5 bases). CDR1 SQVTM and CDR2 ANQGSEA come from the germline V gene. The germline V and J ends were trimmed by 3 bases and 13 bases, with 21 bases remaining between them. This CDR3 is built from 13 residues. CDR3: CSVEGGGERWLTF. The CDR3 region has the DNA TGCAGCGTTGAGGGGGGGGGAGAGAGATGGCTCACCTTC.

V is TRBV11-2 and J is TRBJ2-1, with 8 bases identical to TRBD2. The CDR3 loop spans 15 amino acids. In germline, CDR1 is SGHAT, CDR2 FQNNGV. V lost 3 bases and J lost 3; bases outside the gene matches: 4. The CDR3 loop is CASSFEAGGYNEQFF. CDR3 coding DNA: TGTGCCAGCAGCTTTGAGGCGGGGGGCTACAATGAGCAGTTCTTC.

This clone has only a few counts. A junction end diverges from the germline sequence, so it may reflect a read error. This chain connects TRBV7-9 to TRBJ2-1; TRBD2 matches at 7 bases. Germline V gene sequence: CDR1 SEHNR, CDR2 FQNEAQ (reference sequence). This CDR3 comprises 13 residues. DNA for the CDR3: TGTTCCAGCAGCGCTCTTTTAGCGGGTGTTCAGTTCTTC. Translating gives CSSSALLAGVQFF.

This clone has a handful of counts. This rearrangement joins TRBV29-1 to TRBJ2-5; D gene ambiguous. Germline V lookup: CDR1 SQVTM, CDR2 ANQGSEA. The CDR3 extends over 12 amino acids. Trimming shortened V by 4 bases and J by 5 bases, and 11 bases separated the two germline ends. In DNA form, the CDR3 reads TGCAGCGTTGTAGAGCACTCGGAGACCCAGTACTTC. Translation: CSVVEHSETQYF.